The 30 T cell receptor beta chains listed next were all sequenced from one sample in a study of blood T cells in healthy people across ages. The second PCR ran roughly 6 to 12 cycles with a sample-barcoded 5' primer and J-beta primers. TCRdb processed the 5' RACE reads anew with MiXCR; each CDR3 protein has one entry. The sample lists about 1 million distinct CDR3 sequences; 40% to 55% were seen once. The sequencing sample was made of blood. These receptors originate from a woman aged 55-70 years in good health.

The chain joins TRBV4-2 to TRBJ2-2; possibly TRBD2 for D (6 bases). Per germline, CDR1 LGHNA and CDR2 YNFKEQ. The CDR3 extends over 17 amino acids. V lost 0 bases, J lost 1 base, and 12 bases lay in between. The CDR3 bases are TGTGCCAGCAGCCAAGATGCGGGGATCATGAACACCGGGGAGCTGTTTTTT. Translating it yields CASSQDAGIMNTGELFF.

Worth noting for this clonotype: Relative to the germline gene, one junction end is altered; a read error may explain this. The CDR3 DNA follows: TGTGCCAGCAGGCGGGACGGATACTCCGACGAGCAGTACTTC. This encodes CASRRDGYSDEQYF. The chain is built from TRBV3-1 and TRBJ2-7; D is perhaps TRBD2 (6 bases). The CDR3 loop spans 14 amino acids. CDR1 LGHDT and CDR2 YNNKEL come from the germline V gene (reference sequence).

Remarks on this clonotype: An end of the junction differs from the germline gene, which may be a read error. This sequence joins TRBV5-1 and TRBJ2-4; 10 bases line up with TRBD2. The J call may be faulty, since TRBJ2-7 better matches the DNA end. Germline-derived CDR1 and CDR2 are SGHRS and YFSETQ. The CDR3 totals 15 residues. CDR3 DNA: TGCGCCGGCAGGCTATCTAGCGGGAGATTGGGCGAGCAGTACTTC. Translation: CAGRLSSGRLGEQYF.

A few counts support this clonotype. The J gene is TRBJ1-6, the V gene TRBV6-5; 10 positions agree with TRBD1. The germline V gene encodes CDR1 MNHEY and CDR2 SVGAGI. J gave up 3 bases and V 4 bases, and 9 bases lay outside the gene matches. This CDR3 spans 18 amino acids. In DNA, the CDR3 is TGTGCCAGCAGTTCCCCGGGACAGGGGACGGGCTATAATTCACCCCTCCACTTT. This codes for CASSSPGQGTGYNSPLHF.

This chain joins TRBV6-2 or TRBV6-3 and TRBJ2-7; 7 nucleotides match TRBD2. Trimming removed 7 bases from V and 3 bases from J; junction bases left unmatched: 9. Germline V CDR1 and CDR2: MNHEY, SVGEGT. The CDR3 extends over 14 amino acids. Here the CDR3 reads CASTLAGILYEQYF. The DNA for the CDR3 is TGTGCCAGCACCTTAGCGGGTATCCTCTACGAGCAGTACTTC.

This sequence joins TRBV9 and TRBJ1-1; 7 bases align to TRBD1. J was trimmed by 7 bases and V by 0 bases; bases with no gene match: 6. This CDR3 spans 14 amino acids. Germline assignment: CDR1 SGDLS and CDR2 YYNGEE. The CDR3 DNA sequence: TGTGCCAGCAGCGTAGTGGTAGGGGGCAGTGAAGCTTTCTTT. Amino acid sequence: CASSVVVGGSEAFF.

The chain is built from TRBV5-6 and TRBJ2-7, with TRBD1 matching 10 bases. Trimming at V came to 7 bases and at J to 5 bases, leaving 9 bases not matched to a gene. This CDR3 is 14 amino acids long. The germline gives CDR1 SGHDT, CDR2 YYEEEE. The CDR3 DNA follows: TGTGCCAGCCGCTACCGGGACAGGGGAAACGAGCAGTACTTC. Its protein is CASRYRDRGNEQYF.

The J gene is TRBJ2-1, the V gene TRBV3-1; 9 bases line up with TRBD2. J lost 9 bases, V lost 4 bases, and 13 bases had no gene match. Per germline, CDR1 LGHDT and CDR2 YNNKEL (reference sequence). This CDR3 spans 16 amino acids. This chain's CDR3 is CASSLPRGLAGFEQFF. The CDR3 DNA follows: TGTGCCAGCAGCCTCCCTAGGGGGCTAGCGGGATTTGAGCAGTTCTTC.

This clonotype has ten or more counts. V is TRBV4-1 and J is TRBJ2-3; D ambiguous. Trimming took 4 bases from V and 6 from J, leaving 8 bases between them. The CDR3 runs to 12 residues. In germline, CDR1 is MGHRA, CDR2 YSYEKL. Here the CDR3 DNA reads TGCGCCAGCAGCCGCGTTAGGGATACGCAGTATTTT. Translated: CASSRVRDTQYF.

DNA for the CDR3: TGCGCCAGCAGCGGAAGGGGGGTCAGCACAGATACGCAGTATTTT. Protein product: CASSGRGVSTDTQYF. The chain carries TRBV5-1 and TRBJ2-3; D tentatively fits TRBD1 or TRBD2 (6 bases each). V was clipped by 4 bases and J by 0 bases, with 12 bases between them. Germline CDR1 is SGHRS and CDR2 is YFSETQ. This CDR3 contains 15 residues.

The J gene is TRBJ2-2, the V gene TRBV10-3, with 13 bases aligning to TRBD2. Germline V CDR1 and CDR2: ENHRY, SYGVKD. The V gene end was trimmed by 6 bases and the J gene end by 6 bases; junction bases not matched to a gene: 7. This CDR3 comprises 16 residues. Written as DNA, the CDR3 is TGTGCCATCAGCGTGACTAGCGGGGGGCTTGCCGGGGAGCTGTTTTTT. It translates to CAISVTSGGLAGELFF.

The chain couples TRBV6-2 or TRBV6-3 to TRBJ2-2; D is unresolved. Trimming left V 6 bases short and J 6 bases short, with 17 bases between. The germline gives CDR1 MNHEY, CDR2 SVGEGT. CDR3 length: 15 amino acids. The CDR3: CASSNRHSLPGELFF. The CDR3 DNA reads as TGTGCCAGCAGCAACCGGCATTCGTTACCCGGGGAGCTGTTTTTT.

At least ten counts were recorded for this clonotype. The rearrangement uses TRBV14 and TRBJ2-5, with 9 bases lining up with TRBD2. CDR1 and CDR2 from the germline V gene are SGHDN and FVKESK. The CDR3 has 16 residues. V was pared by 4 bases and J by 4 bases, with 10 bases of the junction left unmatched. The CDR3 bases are TGTGCCAGCAGCCCACGTCCCGGGACTAGCCCAGAGACCCAGTACTTC. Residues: CASSPRPGTSPETQYF.

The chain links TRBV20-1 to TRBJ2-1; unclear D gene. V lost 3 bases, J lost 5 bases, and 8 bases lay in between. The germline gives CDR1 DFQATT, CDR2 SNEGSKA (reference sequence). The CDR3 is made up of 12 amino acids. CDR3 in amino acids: CSARTKDNEQFF. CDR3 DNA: TGCAGTGCTAGGACCAAGGACAATGAGCAGTTCTTC.

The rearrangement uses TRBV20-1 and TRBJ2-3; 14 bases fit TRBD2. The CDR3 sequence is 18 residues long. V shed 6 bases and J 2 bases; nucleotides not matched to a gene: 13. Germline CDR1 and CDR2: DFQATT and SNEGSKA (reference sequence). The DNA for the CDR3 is TGCAGTGCCCTGGGGGGACTAGCGGGAGTTTCTTTCACAGATACGCAGTATTTT. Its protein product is CSALGGLAGVSFTDTQYF.

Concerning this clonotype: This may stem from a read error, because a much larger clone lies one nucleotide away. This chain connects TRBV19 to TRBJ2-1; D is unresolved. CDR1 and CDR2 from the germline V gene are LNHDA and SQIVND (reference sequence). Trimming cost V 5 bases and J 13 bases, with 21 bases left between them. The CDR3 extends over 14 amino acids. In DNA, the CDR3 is TGTGCCAGTAGTCCCCCAGAGAGGACGTGTGGACAGTTCTTC. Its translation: CASSPPERTCGQFF.

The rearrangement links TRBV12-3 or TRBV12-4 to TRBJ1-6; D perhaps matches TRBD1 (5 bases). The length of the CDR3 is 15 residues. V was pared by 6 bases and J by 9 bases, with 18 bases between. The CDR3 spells CASRRTTAGSSPLHF. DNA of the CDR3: TGTGCCAGCAGACGGACAACGGCGGGGAGTTCACCCCTCCACTTT.

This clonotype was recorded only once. CDR3 residues: CASSDGRREIDNEQFF. In DNA form, the CDR3 reads TGTGCCAGCAGTGACGGACGGCGGGAGATCGACAATGAGCAGTTCTTC. The rearrangement joins TRBV2 to TRBJ2-1; 7 bases agree with TRBD2. Germline CDR1 SNHLY, CDR2 FYNNEI. The V gene end was trimmed by 3 bases and the J gene end by 5 bases; junction bases not matched to a gene: 10. This CDR3 spans 16 amino acids.

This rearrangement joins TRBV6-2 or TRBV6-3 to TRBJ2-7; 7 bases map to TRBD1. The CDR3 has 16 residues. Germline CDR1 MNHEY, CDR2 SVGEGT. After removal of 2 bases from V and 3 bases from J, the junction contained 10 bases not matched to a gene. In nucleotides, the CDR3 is TGTGCCAGCAGTTACGGCGGACAGGTTATAGGCTACGAGCAGTACTTC. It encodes CASSYGGQVIGYEQYF.

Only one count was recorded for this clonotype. CDR3 sequence (DNA): TGTGCCAGCCAAAGCATGCTAGCGGGGGGTAGGAAAGAGACCCAGTACTTC. As protein: CASQSMLAGGRKETQYF. The chain has TRBV25-1 and TRBJ2-5; TRBD2 agrees at 11 bases. With V trimmed by 8 bases and J by 3 bases, 14 bases remained unmatched. Germline-derived CDR1 and CDR2 are MGHDK and SYGVNS. The CDR3 runs 17 residues. The variable domain in full, completed from reference TRBV25-1 and TRBJ2-5, reads EADIYQTPRYLVIGTGKKITLECSQTMGHDKMYWYQQDPGMELHLIHYSYGVNSTEKGDLSSESTVSRIRTEHFPLTLESARPSHTSQYLCASQSMLAGGRKETQYFGPGTRLLVL.

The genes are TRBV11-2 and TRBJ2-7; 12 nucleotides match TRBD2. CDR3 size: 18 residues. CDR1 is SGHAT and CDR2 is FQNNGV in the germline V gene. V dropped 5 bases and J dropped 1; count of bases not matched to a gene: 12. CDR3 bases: TGTGCCAGCAGCCCCTTCCCACTAGCGGGAGGTCGTTCCTACGAGCAGTACTTC. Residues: CASSPFPLAGGRSYEQYF.

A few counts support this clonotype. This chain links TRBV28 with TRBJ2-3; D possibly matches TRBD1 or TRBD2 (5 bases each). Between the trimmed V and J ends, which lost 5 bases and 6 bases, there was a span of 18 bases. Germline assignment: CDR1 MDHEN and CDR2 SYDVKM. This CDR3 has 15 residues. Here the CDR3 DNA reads TGTGCCAGCAGTCCACCGGGACCCAGTTCGGATACGCAGTATTTT. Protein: CASSPPGPSSDTQYF.

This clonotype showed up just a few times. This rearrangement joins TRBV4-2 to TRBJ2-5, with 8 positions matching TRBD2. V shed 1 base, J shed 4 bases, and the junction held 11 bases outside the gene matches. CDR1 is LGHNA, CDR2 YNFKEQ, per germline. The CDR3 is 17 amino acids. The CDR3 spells CASSQGEGSGKGETQYF. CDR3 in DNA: TGTGCCAGCAGCCAAGGCGAAGGTAGCGGGAAGGGAGAGACCCAGTACTTC.

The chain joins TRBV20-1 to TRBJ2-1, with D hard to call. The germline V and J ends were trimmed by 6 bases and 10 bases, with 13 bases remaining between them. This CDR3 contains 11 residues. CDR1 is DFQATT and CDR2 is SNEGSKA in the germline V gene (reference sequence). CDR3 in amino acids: CSATGPTEQFF. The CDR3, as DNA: TGCAGTGCAACCGGGCCTACCGAGCAGTTCTTC.

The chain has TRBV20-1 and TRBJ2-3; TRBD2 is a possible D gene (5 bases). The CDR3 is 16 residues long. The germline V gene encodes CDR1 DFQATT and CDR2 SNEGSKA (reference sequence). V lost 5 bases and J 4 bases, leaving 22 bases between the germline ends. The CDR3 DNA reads TGCAGTGCTCAGCTCTTGGACTCAACCTTTTCAGATACGCAGTATTTT. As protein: CSAQLLDSTFSDTQYF.

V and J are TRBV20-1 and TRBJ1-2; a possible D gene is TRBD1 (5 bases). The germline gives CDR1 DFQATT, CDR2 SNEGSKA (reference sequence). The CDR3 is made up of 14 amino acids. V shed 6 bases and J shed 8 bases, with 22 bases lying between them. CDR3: CSARPLIRSGGYTF. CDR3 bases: TGCAGTGCCCGCCCCCTGATCAGATCAGGGGGCTACACCTTC.

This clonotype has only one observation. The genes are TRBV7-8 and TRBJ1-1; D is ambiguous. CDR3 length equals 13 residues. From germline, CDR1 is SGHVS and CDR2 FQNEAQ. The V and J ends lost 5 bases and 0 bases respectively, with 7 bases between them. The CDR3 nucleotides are TGTGCCAGCAGCATTCAGATGAACACTGAAGCTTTCTTT. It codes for CASSIQMNTEAFF.

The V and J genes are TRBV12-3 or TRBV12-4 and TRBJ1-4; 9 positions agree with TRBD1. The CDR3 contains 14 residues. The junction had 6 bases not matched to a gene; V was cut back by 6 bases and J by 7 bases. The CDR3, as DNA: TGTGCCAGCAGGGCCACAGGGGGCGGTGAAAAACTGTTTTTT. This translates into CASRATGGGEKLFF.

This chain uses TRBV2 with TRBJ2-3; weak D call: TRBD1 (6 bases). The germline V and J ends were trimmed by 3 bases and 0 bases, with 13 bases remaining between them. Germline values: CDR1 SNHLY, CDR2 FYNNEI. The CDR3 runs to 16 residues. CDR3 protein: CASSDHRVTSTDTQYF. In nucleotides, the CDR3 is TGTGCCAGCAGTGATCACAGGGTTACTAGCACAGATACGCAGTATTTT.

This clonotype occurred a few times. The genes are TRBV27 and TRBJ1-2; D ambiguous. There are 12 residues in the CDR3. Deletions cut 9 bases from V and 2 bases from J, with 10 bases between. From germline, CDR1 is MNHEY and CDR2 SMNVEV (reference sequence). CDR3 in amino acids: CARQTVNYGYTF. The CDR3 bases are TGTGCCAGACAAACAGTGAACTATGGCTACACCTTC.